The rows below give T cell receptor beta chains drawn from one sample of a study of shared clonotypes between healthy human individuals. Clones were read by immunoSEQ multiplex PCR, and TCRdb kept only the in-frame ones, dropping some. The table shows 950,000 to 1,300,000 clones, with around 76% occurring only once. What was sequenced was memory CD4+ T cells sorted from blood. The origin of the receptors is a man younger than 35 in good health. Both conserved end residues are part of each CDR3. Fields, in order: V gene, clone size, CDR3 length, J gene, D gene, CDR3 protein, CDR3 DNA. D genes are given only for firm matches. A row's size may be missing; if present it is once, few, many or a size class.

>TRBV18|NA|15|TRBJ1-5|NA
CASSPGVYSNQPQHF
TGTGCCAGCTCACCAGGGGTTTATAGCAATCAGCCCCAGCATTTT
>TRBV30|once|15|TRBJ2-1|NA
CAWSAPGALGNEQFF
TGTGCCTGGAGTGCCCCAGGGGCGCTCGGGAATGAGCAGTTCTTC
>TRBV30|NA|13|TRBJ2-7|TRBD1
CAWSGQGGLQQYF
TGTGCCTGGAGCGGACAGGGGGGGCTGCAGCAGTACTTC
>TRBV28|NA|11|TRBJ1-1|NA
CASSLSTGAFF
TGTGCCAGCAGTTTATCGACCGGGGCTTTCTTT
>TRBV10-1|NA|12|TRBJ2-3|NA
CASSDGPDTQYF
TGCGCCAGCAGTGACGGTCCAGATACGCAGTATTTT
>TRBV6-5|NA|13|TRBJ1-2|NA
CASSTREGGGYTF
TGTGCCAGCAGTACCCGGGAGGGGGGTGGCTACACCTTC
>TRBV11-2|many|13|TRBJ2-7|NA
CASRSLGQNEQYF
TGTGCCAGCAGATCCCTAGGACAGAACGAGCAGTACTTC
>TRBV7-9|NA|14|TRBJ2-7|NA
CASSRGLTDYEQYF
TGTGCCAGCAGCCGTGGATTGACAGACTACGAGCAGTACTTC
>TRBV6-6|few|15|TRBJ2-4|NA
CASSQGRMGENIQYF
TGTGCCAGCAGCCAGGGACGAATGGGGGAAAACATTCAGTACTTC
>TRBV19|NA|14|TRBJ1-5|NA
CASSPRGDNQPQHF
TGTGCCAGTAGCCCTAGGGGCGACAATCAGCCCCAGCATTTT
>TRBV10-2|once|13|TRBJ1-1|NA
CASSEQGNTEAFF
TGCGCCAGCAGTGAGCAGGGCAACACTGAAGCTTTCTTT
>TRBV11-2|NA|15|TRBJ2-5|TRBD1
CASSLDGTGLETQYF
TGTGCCAGCAGCTTAGACGGGACAGGGTTGGAGACCCAGTACTTC
>TRBV4-1|NA|18|TRBJ2-2|TRBD2
CASSSRLAGTANTGELFF
TGCGCCAGCAGCTCCCGACTAGCGGGTACCGCGAACACCGGGGAGCTGTTTTTT
>TRBV6-4|NA|14|TRBJ2-1|TRBD1
CASRKGADYNEQFF
TGTGCCAGCAGGAAGGGGGCAGACTACAATGAGCAGTTCTTC
>TRBV7-2|NA|15|TRBJ1-6|NA
CASSQTGTYNSPLHF
TGTGCCAGCAGCCAGACCGGGACCTATAATTCACCCCTCCACTTT
>TRBV30|NA|17|TRBJ2-3|TRBD2
CAWISSGRGRYSDTQYF
TGTGCCTGGATCAGTAGCGGGAGAGGAAGGTATTCAGATACGCAGTATTTT
>TRBV6-6|NA|16|TRBJ2-4|NA
CASSYEAAVGKNIQYF
TGTGCCAGCAGTTACGAAGCGGCGGTGGGCAAAAACATTCAGTACTTC
>TRBV2|NA|18|TRBJ1-5|NA
CASAVGGSGRTVNQPQHF
TGTGCCAGCGCCGTAGGGGGGTCAGGGCGAACGGTGAATCAGCCCCAGCATTTT
>TRBV2|NA|13|TRBJ2-1|NA
CASSGDSHNEQFF
TGTGCCAGCAGTGGGGACTCACACAATGAGCAGTTCTTC
>TRBV2|few|13|TRBJ1-2|NA
CASSEGSYDGYTF
TGTGCCAGCAGTGAAGGGTCCTACGATGGCTACACCTTC
>TRBV6-1|NA|15|TRBJ2-7|TRBD2
CASCPTSGHPYEQYF
TGTGCCAGCTGTCCAACTAGCGGCCATCCCTACGAGCAGTACTTC
>TRBV28|once|17|TRBJ2-5|TRBD2
CASSLGLAGGNQETQYF
TGTGCCAGCAGTTTAGGACTAGCGGGAGGTAACCAAGAGACCCAGTACTTC
>TRBV7-8|NA|16|TRBJ1-5|NA
CASSLDEGWGNQPQHF
TGTGCCAGCAGTTTGGACGAGGGCTGGGGCAATCAGCCCCAGCATTTT
>TRBV6-1|NA|16|TRBJ1-1|NA
CASSVGPQGRVPEAFF
TGTGCCAGCAGTGTCGGTCCTCAGGGACGAGTACCTGAAGCTTTCTTT
>TRBV19|NA|14|TRBJ1-6|NA
CASSASGYNSPLHF
TGTGCCAGTAGTGCATCGGGCTATAATTCACCCCTCCACTTT
>TRBV6-5|NA|15|TRBJ1-2|TRBD1
CASRKGTGVFYGYTF
TGTGCCAGCAGGAAAGGGACAGGGGTTTTCTATGGCTACACCTTC
>TRBV4-1|NA|18|TRBJ2-6|NA
CASSQPRTVTSGANVLTF
TGCGCCAGCAGCCAACCCCGGACGGTAACTTCTGGGGCCAACGTCCTGACTTTC
>TRBV11-2|many|17|TRBJ2-1|TRBD2
CASSSRASGTTYNEQFF
TGTGCCAGCAGCTCGCGGGCTAGCGGGACTACTTACAATGAGCAGTTCTTC
>TRBV7-9|NA|15|TRBJ2-2|NA
CASSLGSGKTGELFF
TGTGCCAGCAGCTTAGGTTCAGGGAAGACCGGGGAGCTGTTTTTT
>TRBV7-2|NA|13|TRBJ2-3|NA
CASSLHRDHTQYF
TGTGCCAGCAGCCTCCACAGGGACCATACGCAGTATTTT
>TRBV18|once|13|TRBJ1-1|TRBD1
CASSSTGLTEAFF
TGTGCCAGCTCATCGACAGGGCTCACTGAAGCTTTCTTT
>TRBV7-2|NA|15|TRBJ2-7|NA
CASSPQWGPTYEQYF
TGTGCCAGCAGCCCCCAGTGGGGGCCTACCTACGAGCAGTACTTC
>TRBV19|once|14|TRBJ2-4|TRBD1
CASSITGVGNIQYF
TGTGCCAGTAGTATAACAGGGGTGGGAAACATTCAGTACTTC
>TRBV6-5|NA|14|TRBJ1-5|NA
CASRQQGGNQPQHF
TGTGCCAGCCGTCAGCAGGGTGGAAATCAGCCCCAGCATTTT
>TRBV7-6|NA|17|TRBJ2-2|TRBD2
CASSLGAKRENTGELFF
TGTGCCAGCAGCTTAGGAGCCAAGCGGGAGAACACCGGGGAGCTGTTTTTT
>TRBV7-2|NA|13|TRBJ2-5|NA
CASSWTEGETQYF
TGTGCCAGCAGCTGGACGGAAGGAGAGACCCAGTACTTC
>TRBV5-1|NA|16|TRBJ1-3|TRBD1
CASSRTQGAPGNTIYF
TGCGCCAGCAGCCGGACTCAGGGGGCCCCTGGAAACACCATATATTTT
>TRBV6-1|NA|13|TRBJ2-2|TRBD1
CASRGQYTGELFF
TGTGCCAGCAGGGGACAGTACACCGGGGAGCTGTTTTTT
>TRBV21-1|few|12|TRBJ2-7|NA
CASSKALGEQYF
TGTGCCAGCAGCAAAGCGCTTGGCGAGCAGTACTTC
>TRBV10-3|NA|15|TRBJ2-2|TRBD1
CAIGQVTPNTGELFF
TGTGCCATCGGACAGGTTACCCCGAACACCGGGGAGCTGTTTTTT
>TRBV6-1|NA|15|TRBJ2-5|TRBD2
CASSGTSGYQETQYF
TGTGCCAGCAGCGGGACTAGCGGGTACCAAGAGACCCAGTACTTC
>TRBV11-2|NA|15|TRBJ2-1|TRBD2
CASSFQAGGANEQFF
TGTGCCAGCAGCTTTCAAGCGGGAGGGGCGAATGAGCAGTTCTTC
>TRBV2|NA|12|TRBJ2-1|NA
CASTLATWEQFF
TGTGCCAGCACCCTGGCCACTTGGGAGCAGTTCTTC
>TRBV11-2|NA|15|TRBJ2-1|TRBD2
CASRVAGGPTNEQFF
TGTGCCAGCAGGGTAGCGGGAGGGCCAACGAATGAGCAGTTCTTC
>TRBV2|NA|14|TRBJ2-1|TRBD2
CASSEFGRLAEQFF
TGTGCCAGCAGTGAATTCGGGAGGTTGGCTGAGCAGTTCTTC
>TRBV30|NA|13|TRBJ1-2|NA
CAWNYIANYGYTF
TGTGCCTGGAATTACATCGCTAACTATGGCTACACCTTC
>TRBV30|NA|13|TRBJ1-2|NA
CAWSHSFNYGYTF
TGTGCCTGGAGTCACAGTTTTAACTATGGCTACACCTTC
>TRBV7-2|NA|12|TRBJ2-7|NA
CASSLDFTEQYF
TGTGCCAGCAGCTTGGACTTCACTGAGCAGTACTTC
>TRBV10-3|NA|11|TRBJ2-3|NA
CAISEADTQYF
TGTGCCATCAGTGAGGCAGATACGCAGTATTTT
>TRBV28|NA|12|TRBJ1-2|NA
CASSPPGGGYTF
TGTGCCAGCAGTCCCCCAGGAGGGGGCTACACCTTC
>TRBV5-1|NA|15|TRBJ2-1|TRBD2
CASSSGLVSYNEQFF
TGCGCCAGCAGCTCAGGACTAGTCTCCTACAATGAGCAGTTCTTC
>TRBV19|NA|16|TRBJ2-3|TRBD2
CASKDLAGGSTDTQYF
TGTGCCAGTAAGGATCTAGCGGGAGGAAGCACAGATACGCAGTATTTT
>TRBV14|few|16|TRBJ1-6|TRBD1
CASSHRGTGKGSPLHF
TGTGCCAGCAGCCACCGGGGGACAGGGAAAGGTTCACCCCTCCACTTT